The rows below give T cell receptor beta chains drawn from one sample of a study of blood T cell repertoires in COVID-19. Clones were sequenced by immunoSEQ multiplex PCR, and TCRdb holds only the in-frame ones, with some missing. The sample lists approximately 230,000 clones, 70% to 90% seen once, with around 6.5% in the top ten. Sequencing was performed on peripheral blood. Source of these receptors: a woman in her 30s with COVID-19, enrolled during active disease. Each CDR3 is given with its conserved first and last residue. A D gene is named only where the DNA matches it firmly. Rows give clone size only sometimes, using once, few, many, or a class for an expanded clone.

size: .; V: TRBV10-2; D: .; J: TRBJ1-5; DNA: TGCGCCAGCAGTGAGGGTGGCAGCGTGGGGCCCCAGCATTTT; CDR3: CASSEGGSVGPQHF
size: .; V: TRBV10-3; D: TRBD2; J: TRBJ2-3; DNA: TGTGCCATCAGCCCCCGGCTAGCGGGGGGAGGAGACACAGATACGCAGTATTTT; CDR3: CAISPRLAGGGDTDTQYF
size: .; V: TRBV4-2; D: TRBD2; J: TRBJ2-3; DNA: TGTGCCAGCAGCCAAGGGGCGGGGGGGAGATCAGATACGCAGTATTTT; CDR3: CASSQGAGGRSDTQYF
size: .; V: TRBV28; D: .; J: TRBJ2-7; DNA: TGTGCCACCCTTAGAAACCCTCCTTACGAGCAGTACTTC; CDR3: CATLRNPPYEQYF
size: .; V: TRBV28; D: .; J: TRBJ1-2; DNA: TGTGCCAGCAGTTTTTCAGGGCAGGGGTTTGGCTACACCTTC; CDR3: CASSFSGQGFGYTF
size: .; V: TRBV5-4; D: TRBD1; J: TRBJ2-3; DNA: TGTGCCAGCAGCTACGACAGGGGCACAGATACGCAGTATTTT; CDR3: CASSYDRGTDTQYF
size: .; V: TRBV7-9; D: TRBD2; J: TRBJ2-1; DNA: TGTGCCAGCCAGAGCGGGGGCCCCTACAATGAGCAGTTCTTC; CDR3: CASQSGGPYNEQFF
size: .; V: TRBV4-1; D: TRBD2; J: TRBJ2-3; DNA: TGCGCCAGCAGCCAAGATTGGGCTAGCGGGGGGCGTACGCAGTATTTT; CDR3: CASSQDWASGGRTQYF
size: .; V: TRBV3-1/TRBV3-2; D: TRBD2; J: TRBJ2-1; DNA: TGTGCCAGCAGCCAAAGGGCGGGGGGGCCTAGCGGCCAGAATGAGCAGTTCTTC; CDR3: CASSQRAGGPSGQNEQFF
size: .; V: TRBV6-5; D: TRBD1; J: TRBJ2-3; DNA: TGTGCCAGCAGTTACTCGGCAGGGGGCGCAGATACGCAGTATTTT; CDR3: CASSYSAGGADTQYF
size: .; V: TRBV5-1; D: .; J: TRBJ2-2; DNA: TGCGCCAGCAGCCCAGGGGCCGGGGAGCTGTTTTTT; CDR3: CASSPGAGELFF
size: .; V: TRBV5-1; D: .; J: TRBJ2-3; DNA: TGCGCCAGCAGCGTTCAGGGTTGGACAGATACGCAGTATTTT; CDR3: CASSVQGWTDTQYF
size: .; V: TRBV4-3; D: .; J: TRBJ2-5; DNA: TGCGCCAGCAGCCAAGATCATCCGGGAACGGAAGAGACCCAGTACTTC; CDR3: CASSQDHPGTEETQYF
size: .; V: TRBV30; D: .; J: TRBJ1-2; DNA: TGTGCCTGCCGGACAACGGATGGCTACACCTTC; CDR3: CACRTTDGYTF
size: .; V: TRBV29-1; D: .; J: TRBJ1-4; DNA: TGCAGCGTTGAATTGGCAGGGAGGGATGAAAAACTGTTTTTT; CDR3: CSVELAGRDEKLFF
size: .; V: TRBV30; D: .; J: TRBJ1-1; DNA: TGTGCCTGGAAGGAGTACACTGAAGCTTTCTTT; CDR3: CAWKEYTEAFF
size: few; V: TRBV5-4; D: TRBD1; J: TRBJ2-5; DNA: TGTGCCAGCAGCGAATACAGGGGTTCCCAAGAGACCCAGTACTTC; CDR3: CASSEYRGSQETQYF
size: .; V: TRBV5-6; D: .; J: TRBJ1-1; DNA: TGTGCCAGCAGCTTGGGGACAGCCCCGGGGACTGAAGCTTTCTTT; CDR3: CASSLGTAPGTEAFF
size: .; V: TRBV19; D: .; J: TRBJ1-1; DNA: TGTGCCAGTAGTATATGGGGAAGGGGGAACACTGAAGCTTTCTTT; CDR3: CASSIWGRGNTEAFF
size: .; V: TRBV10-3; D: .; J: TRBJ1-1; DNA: TGTGCCATCAGAGGACAGCCGAACACTGAAGCTTTCTTT; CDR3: CAIRGQPNTEAFF
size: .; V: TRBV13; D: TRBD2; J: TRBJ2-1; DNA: TGTGCCAGCAGCTTAGGCCCGGGACTAGCGGTATACAATGAGCAGTTCTTC; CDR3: CASSLGPGLAVYNEQFF
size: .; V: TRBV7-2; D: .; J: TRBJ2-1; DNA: TGTGCCAGCAGTCCCGACACCTTCGGCAATGAGCAGTTCTTC; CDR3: CASSPDTFGNEQFF
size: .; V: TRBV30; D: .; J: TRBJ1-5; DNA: TGTGCCTGGAGTGCCGCGAGGGATCAGCCCCAGCATTTT; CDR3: CAWSAARDQPQHF
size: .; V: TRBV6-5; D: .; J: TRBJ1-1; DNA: TGTGCCAGCAGTTACTCGCGGGTTAGCACTGAAGCTTTCTTT; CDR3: CASSYSRVSTEAFF
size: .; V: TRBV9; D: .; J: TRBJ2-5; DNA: TGTGCCAGCAGCGGAGGGGGGGAAGAGACCCAGTACTTC; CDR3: CASSGGGEETQYF
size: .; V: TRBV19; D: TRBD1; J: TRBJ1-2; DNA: TGTGCCAGTGCCAGACAGGGCGACTATGGCTACACCTTC; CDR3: CASARQGDYGYTF
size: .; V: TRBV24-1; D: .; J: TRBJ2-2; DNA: TGTGCCACCAGTGAAGGTAGGCGGGAAAAGAACACCGGGGAGCTGTTTTTT; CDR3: CATSEGRREKNTGELFF
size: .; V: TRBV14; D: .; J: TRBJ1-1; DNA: TGTGCCAGCAGCCAAGAGAGAGTCACTGAAGCTTTCTTT; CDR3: CASSQERVTEAFF
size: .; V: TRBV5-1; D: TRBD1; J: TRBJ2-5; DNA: TGCGCCAGCAGCTTGTTCCGGACAGGGATCTCGACCCAGTACTTC; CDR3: CASSLFRTGISTQYF
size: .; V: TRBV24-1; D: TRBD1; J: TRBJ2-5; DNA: TGTGCCACCAGTGACCAAAGACAGGGGTTGCAAGAGACCCAGTACTTC; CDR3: CATSDQRQGLQETQYF
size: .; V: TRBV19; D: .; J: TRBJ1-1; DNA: TGTGCCAGTAGTTCTCGACACAACATGAACACTGAAGCTTTCTTT; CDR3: CASSSRHNMNTEAFF
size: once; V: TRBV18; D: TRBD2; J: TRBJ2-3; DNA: TGTGCCAGCTCACCCACCGGCGGCGGGGGGACGGATACGCAGTATTTT; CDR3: CASSPTGGGGTDTQYF
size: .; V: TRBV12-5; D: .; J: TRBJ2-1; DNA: TGTGCTAGTGGTTTGGTTGGAGGCCCAGCATTCTCCTACAATGAGCAGTTCTTC; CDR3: CASGLVGGPAFSYNEQFF
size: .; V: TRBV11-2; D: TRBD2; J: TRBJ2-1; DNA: TGTGCCAGCAGCTTAAGCGGGGGCTCTTTCAATGAGCAGTTCTTC; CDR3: CASSLSGGSFNEQFF
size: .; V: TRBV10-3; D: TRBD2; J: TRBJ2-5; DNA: TGTGCCATCAGTGAGTGGCCTAGCGGCATACAAGAGACCCAGTACTTC; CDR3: CAISEWPSGIQETQYF
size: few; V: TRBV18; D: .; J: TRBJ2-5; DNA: TGTGCCAGCTCGGAGTACCAAGAGACCCAGTACTTC; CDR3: CASSEYQETQYF
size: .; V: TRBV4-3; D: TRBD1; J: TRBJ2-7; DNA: TGCGCCAGCAGCCAAGATAGCCCTTCTGGGACAGGGTGGCACGAGCAGTACTTC; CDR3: CASSQDSPSGTGWHEQYF
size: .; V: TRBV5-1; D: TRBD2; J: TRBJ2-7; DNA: TGCGCCAGCAGCTTGGGTCCGGGAAGCGGGGGGATTTACGAGCAGTACTTC; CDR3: CASSLGPGSGGIYEQYF
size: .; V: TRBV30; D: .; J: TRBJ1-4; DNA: TGTGCCGGCGGGGATGAACTGTTTTTT; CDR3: CAGGDELFF
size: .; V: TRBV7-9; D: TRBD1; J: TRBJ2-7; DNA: TGTGCCAGCAGCGGACAGGGCCCCCTCTCCTACGAGCAGTACTTC; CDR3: CASSGQGPLSYEQYF
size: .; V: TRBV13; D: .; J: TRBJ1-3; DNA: TGTGCCAGCAGCTTAATGGCCAGGGCCTCTGGAAACACCATATATTTT; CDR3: CASSLMARASGNTIYF
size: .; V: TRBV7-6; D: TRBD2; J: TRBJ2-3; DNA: TGTGCCAGCAGCCCACTACCCCCTGGGCTAGCGGGAGGGGACCCTAGCACAGATACGCAGTATTTT; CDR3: CASSPLPPGLAGGDPSTDTQYF
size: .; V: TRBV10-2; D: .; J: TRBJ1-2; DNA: TGCGCCAGCAGTGGGGCGACAGAGGAAGCTAACTATGGCTACACCTTC; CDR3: CASSGATEEANYGYTF
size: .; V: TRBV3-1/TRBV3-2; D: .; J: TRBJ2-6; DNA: TGTGCCAGCAGCCAAGTATATGGAGAGTCTGGGGCCAACGTCCTGACTTTC; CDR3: CASSQVYGESGANVLTF
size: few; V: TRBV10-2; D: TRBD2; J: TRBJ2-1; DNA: TGCGCCAGCAGTGGGTCCGGGACTAGCCTCCGCAATGAGCAGTTCTTC; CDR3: CASSGSGTSLRNEQFF
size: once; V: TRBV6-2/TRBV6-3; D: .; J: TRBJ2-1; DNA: TGTGCCAGCAGTACCCGAGGAGCGTATGAGCAGTTCTTC; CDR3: CASSTRGAYEQFF
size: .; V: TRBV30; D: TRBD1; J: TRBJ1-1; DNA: TGTGCCTGGATTTTGTTCGGACAGGGCTCGTCGAACACTGAAGCTTTCTTT; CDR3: CAWILFGQGSSNTEAFF
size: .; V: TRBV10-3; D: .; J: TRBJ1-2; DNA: TGTGCCATCAGTGACAGAGTAGGAGGGGATCCTAACTATGGCTACACCTTC; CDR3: CAISDRVGGDPNYGYTF
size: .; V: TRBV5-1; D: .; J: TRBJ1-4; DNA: TGCGCCAGCAGACTCAGGGGATCGGGTGAAAAACTGTTTTTT; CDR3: CASRLRGSGEKLFF
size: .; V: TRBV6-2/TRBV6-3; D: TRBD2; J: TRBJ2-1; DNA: TGTGCCAGCAGTTCTAGCGGGGGCTGGTACAATGAGCAGTTCTTC; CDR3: CASSSSGGWYNEQFF
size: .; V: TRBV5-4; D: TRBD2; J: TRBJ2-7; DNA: TGTGCCAGCAGCTTGGGTAGCGGGGGCGTCTACGAGCAGTACTTC; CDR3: CASSLGSGGVYEQYF
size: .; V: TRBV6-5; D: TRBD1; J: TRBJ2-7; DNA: TGTGCCAGCAGTACGGGACAGGGAGGGTACGAGCAGTACTTC; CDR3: CASSTGQGGYEQYF
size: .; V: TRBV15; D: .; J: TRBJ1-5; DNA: TGTGCCACCAGCAGAGATGGCGGCGGGAATCAGCCCCAGCATTTT; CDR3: CATSRDGGGNQPQHF
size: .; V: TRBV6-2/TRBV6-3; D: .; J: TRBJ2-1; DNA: TGTGCCAGCAGTTTGGGGGGGGCGTTCGGCAATGAGCAGTTCTTC; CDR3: CASSLGGAFGNEQFF
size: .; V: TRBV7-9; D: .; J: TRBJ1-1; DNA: TGTGCCAGCGACCACGAGGCCTTAACTTACCGTGGGACTGAAGCTTTCTTT; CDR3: CASDHEALTYRGTEAFF
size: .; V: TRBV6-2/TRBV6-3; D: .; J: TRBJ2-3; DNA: TGTGCCAGCAGTTACGGGAAGTTGCGGGAAACGCAGTATTTT; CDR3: CASSYGKLRETQYF
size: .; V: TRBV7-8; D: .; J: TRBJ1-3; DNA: TGTGCCAGCAGCTTAGACGGTGGCTCTGGAAACACCATATATTTT; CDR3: CASSLDGGSGNTIYF
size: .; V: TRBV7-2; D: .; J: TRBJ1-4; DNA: TGTGCCAGCAGCTTAGGGACAGTGCCGAATGAAAAACTGTTTTTT; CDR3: CASSLGTVPNEKLFF
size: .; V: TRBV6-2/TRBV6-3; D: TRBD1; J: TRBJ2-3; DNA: TGTGCCAGCAGTTACAACAGGGGGGGCACAGATACGCAGTATTTT; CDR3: CASSYNRGGTDTQYF